This TCR beta chain was documented in a study of shared clonotypes between healthy human individuals. CDR1 is WSHSY, CDR2 SAAADI, per germline. The germline V and J ends were trimmed by 3 bases and 1 base, with 7 bases remaining between them. CDR3 length: 13 amino acids. Sequencing used immunoSEQ multiplex PCR; TCRdb keeps in-frame clones, though not all of them. The table lists some 630,000 clones, about 96% of them singletons, with 0.11% in the top ten. Overall study results and limits: Memory subsets had estimated richness that was generally smaller than that of naive subsets.

As for this clone: Antigen specificity is unknown.

It was CD45RO-negative cells, positively selected for CCR7, that made up naive CD8 cells, with terminally differentiated effector memory CD45RA+ cells excluded. The sequence was collected from a woman in her twenties or thirties in good health. This chain connects TRBV10-2 to TRBJ2-7, with D uncertain. Specimen: naive CD8+ T cells sorted from blood. The CDR3 spells CASSEDFSYEQYF. CDR3 nucleotides: TGCGCCAGCAGTGAAGACTTTTCCTACGAGCAGTACTTC.